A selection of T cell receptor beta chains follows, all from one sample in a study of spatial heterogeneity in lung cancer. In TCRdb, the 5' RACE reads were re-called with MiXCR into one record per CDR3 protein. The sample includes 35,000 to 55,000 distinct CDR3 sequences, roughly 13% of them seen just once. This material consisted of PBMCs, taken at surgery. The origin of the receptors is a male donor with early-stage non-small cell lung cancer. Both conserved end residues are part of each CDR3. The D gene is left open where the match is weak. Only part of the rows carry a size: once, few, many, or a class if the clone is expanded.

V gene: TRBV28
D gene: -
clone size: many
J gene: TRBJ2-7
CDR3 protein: CASTRSSYEQYF
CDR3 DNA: TGTGCCAGCACCCGGAGCTCCTACGAGCAGTACTTC

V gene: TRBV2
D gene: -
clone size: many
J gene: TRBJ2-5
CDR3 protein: CASNLAGQETQYF
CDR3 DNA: TGTGCCAGCAATCTTGCGGGCCAAGAGACCCAGTACTTC

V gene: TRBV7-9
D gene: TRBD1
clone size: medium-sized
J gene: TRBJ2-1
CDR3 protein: CASSPRTGGYEQFF
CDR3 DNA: TGTGCCAGCAGCCCACGGACAGGGGGGTATGAGCAGTTCTTC

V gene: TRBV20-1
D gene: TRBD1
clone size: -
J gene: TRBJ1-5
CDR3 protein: CSARLAQGQHF
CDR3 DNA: TGCAGTGCTAGATTGGCACAGGGGCAGCATTTT

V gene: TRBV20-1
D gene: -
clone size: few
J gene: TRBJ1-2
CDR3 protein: CSARGPNYGYTF
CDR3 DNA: TGCAGTGCTAGGGGTCCTAACTATGGCTACACCTTC

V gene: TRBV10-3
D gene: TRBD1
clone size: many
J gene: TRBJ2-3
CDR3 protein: CAISRDRSTDTQYF
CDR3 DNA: TGTGCCATCAGCCGGGACAGGTCGACAGATACGCAGTATTTT

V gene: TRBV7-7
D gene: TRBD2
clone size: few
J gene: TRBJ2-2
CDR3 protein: CASANARGLGTGELFF
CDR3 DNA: TGTGCTAGCGCAAACGCCAGGGGACTAGGCACCGGGGAGCTGTTTTTT

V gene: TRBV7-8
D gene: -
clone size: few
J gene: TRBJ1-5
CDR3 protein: CASSLGRDLYNQPQHF
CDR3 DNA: TGTGCCAGCAGCTTAGGCAGGGACCTATACAATCAGCCCCAGCATTTT

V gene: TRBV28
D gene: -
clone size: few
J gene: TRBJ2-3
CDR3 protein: CASRRTVYTDTQYF
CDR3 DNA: TGTGCCAGCAGGCGGACAGTTTACACAGATACGCAGTATTTT

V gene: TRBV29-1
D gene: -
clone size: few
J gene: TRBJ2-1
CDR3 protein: CSVVSGDNEQFF
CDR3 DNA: TGCAGCGTTGTTTCTGGGGACAATGAGCAGTTCTTC

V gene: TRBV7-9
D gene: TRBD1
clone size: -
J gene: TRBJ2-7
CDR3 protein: CASIKGTGPSYEQYF
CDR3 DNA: TGTGCCAGCATCAAAGGGACAGGGCCATCCTACGAGCAGTACTTC

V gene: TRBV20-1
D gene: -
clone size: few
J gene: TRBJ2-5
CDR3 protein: CSAQQAFQETQYF
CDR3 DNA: TGCAGTGCTCAGCAGGCATTTCAAGAGACCCAGTACTTC

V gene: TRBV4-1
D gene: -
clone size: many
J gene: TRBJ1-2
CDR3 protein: CASSQDQGRAYGYTF
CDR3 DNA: TGCGCCAGCAGCCAAGATCAGGGCAGGGCCTATGGCTACACCTTC

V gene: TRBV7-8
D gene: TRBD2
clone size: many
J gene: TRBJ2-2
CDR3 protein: CASNQVPGRGTGELFF
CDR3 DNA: TGTGCCAGCAATCAAGTTCCAGGGAGGGGAACCGGGGAGCTGTTTTTT

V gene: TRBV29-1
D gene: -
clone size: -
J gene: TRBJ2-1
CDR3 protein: CSVDPTGTEQFF
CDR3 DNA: TGCAGCGTTGATCCAACAGGGACTGAGCAGTTCTTC

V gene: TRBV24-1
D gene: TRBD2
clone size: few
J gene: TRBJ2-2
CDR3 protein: CATSDPGGANTGELFF
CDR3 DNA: TGTGCCACCAGTGACCCCGGGGGGGCGAACACCGGGGAGCTGTTTTTT

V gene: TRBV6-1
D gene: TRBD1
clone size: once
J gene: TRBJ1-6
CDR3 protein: CASRTGDSPLHF
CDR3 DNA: TGTGCCAGCAGGACAGGGGATTCACCCCTCCACTTT

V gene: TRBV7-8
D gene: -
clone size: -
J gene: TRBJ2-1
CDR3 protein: CASSSSFNGEQFF
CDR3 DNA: TGTGCCAGCAGCTCGAGTTTTAATGGTGAGCAGTTCTTC

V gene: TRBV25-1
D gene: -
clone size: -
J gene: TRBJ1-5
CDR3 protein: CASSEWNGNQPQHF
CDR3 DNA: TGTGCCAGCAGTGAATGGAACGGCAATCAGCCCCAGCATTTT

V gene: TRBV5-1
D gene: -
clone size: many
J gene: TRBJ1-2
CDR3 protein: CASSLVSNYGYTF
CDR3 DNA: TGCGCCAGCAGCTTGGTGTCGAACTATGGCTACACCTTC

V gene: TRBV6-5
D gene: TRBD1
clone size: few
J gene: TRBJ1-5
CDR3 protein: CASSRGPGYSNQPQHF
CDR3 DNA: TGTGCCAGCAGTAGGGGGCCCGGATATAGCAATCAGCCCCAGCATTTT

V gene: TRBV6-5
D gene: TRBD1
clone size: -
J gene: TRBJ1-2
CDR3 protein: CASRDRMVPNYGYTF
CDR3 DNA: TGTGCCAGCCGGGACAGGATGGTCCCAAACTATGGCTACACCTTC

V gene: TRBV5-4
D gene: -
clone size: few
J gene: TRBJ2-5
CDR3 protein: CASSPKGQETQYF
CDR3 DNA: TGTGCCAGCAGCCCCAAAGGGCAAGAGACCCAGTACTTC